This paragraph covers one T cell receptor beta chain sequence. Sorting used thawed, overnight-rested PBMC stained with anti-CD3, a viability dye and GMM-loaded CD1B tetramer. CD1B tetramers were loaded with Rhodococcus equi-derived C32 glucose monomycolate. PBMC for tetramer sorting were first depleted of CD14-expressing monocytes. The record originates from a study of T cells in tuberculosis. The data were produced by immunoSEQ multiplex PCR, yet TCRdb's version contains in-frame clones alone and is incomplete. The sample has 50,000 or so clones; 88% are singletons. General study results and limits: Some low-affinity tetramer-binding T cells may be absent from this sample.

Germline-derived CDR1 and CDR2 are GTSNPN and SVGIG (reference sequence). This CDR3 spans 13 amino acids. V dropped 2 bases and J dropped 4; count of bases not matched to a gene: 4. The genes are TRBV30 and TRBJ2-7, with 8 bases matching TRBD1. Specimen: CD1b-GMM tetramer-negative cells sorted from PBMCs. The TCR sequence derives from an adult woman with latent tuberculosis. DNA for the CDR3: TGTGCCTGGAGTCCCGGACAGGGATACGAGCAGTACTTC. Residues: CAWSPGQGYEQYF.